A selection of T cell receptor beta chains follows, all from one sample in a study of blood T cell repertoires in COVID-19. The data were produced by immunoSEQ multiplex PCR, yet TCRdb's version contains in-frame clones alone and is incomplete. The table lists 64,000 or so clones, roughly 80% of them singletons. Sequencing was performed on peripheral blood. The receptors here all came from a man of 80 years or more with acute or convalescent COVID-19. Each CDR3 is given with its conserved first and last residue. The order of the fields is clone size, J gene, V gene, D gene, CDR3 protein, CDR3 DNA. The D gene is left open where the match is weak. Where a row states a size, it is once, few, many or the class of an expanded clone; other rows omit it.

>once|TRBJ2-1|TRBV15|.
CATSNENIALNEQFF
TGTGCCACCAGCAACGAGAACATAGCGCTTAATGAGCAGTTCTTC
>.|TRBJ1-2|TRBV5-4|TRBD1
CASSSGGGQGSRPYGYTF
TGTGCCAGCAGCTCGGGAGGGGGACAGGGATCTAGACCTTATGGCTACACCTTC
>.|TRBJ2-3|TRBV29-1|TRBD2
CSVEGLAGSTDTQYF
TGCAGCGTGGAGGGACTAGCGGGGAGCACAGATACGCAGTATTTT
>.|TRBJ2-5|TRBV7-9|.
CASSQGSQLETQYF
TGTGCCAGCAGCCAGGGGTCTCAGCTGGAGACCCAGTACTTC
>.|TRBJ2-5|TRBV5-6|.
CASSSTDNQETQYF
TGTGCCAGCAGCTCGACGGACAACCAAGAGACCCAGTACTTC
>.|TRBJ1-1|TRBV5-1|.
CASSLSASGSEAFF
TGCGCCAGCAGCTTGTCGGCCAGCGGGTCTGAAGCTTTCTTT
>.|TRBJ1-6|TRBV19|.
CASSRDKNNSPLHF
TGTGCCAGTAGCCGGGACAAGAATAATTCACCCCTCCACTTT
>.|TRBJ2-7|TRBV7-2|.
CASSPAPPGEQYF
TGTGCCAGCAGCCCCGCTCCCCCCGGCGAGCAGTACTTC
>once|TRBJ1-6|TRBV12-3/TRBV12-4|.
CASSLERSPLHF
TGTGCCAGCAGTTTAGAGAGGTCACCCCTCCACTTT
>.|TRBJ2-7|TRBV20-1|TRBD1
CSASFVQGAREQYF
TGCAGTGCTAGTTTCGTACAGGGGGCGAGGGAGCAGTACTTC
>.|TRBJ2-2|TRBV5-1|.
CASGEGARYTGELFF
TGCGCCAGTGGGGAAGGGGCGCGGTACACCGGGGAGCTGTTTTTT
>.|TRBJ2-5|TRBV9|TRBD2
CASSERVAGLQETQYF
TGTGCCAGCAGCGAGAGGGTAGCGGGGCTTCAAGAGACCCAGTACTTC
>.|TRBJ2-1|TRBV2|TRBD1
CASSGQGDYNEQFF
TGTGCCAGCAGTGGACAGGGGGACTACAATGAGCAGTTCTTC
>once|TRBJ2-1|TRBV6-5|TRBD1
CASNPWDRENEQFF
TGTGCCAGCAATCCCTGGGACAGGGAAAATGAGCAGTTCTTC